This T cell receptor beta chain was captured in a study of T cell clusters in autoimmune cytopenias (dated by TCRdb to the late 2010s). Study-wide context: A median TRB sequencing depth of roughly 56,000 reads per sample was reached, and a median of roughly 2,000 distinct TRB clonotypes per sample was obtained. The goal of the study was to determine whether autoimmune cytopenia patients have a disease-specific immune repertoire signature that could serve as a blood-based biomarker. Alongside healthy, CLL and autoimmune hepatitis controls, autoimmune cytopenia patients had their peripheral blood TRB and IGH repertoires sequenced at active disease and again during treatment follow-up.

The investigation overall reported the following: A lack of physiological T cell clusters in primary autoimmune cytopenia patients was suggested by GLIPH, as 51 clusters were found to be exclusive to healthy donors versus approximately 17 exclusive to patients. In the comparison of secondary cytopenia with CLL, the cluster-lack signature was not observed, apparently because the dominant lymphoma-associated repertoire masked the signature. TRB repertoire shifts, with less even repertoires in secondary cytopenia and CLL, mostly reflected lymphoma bias rather than autoimmunity. Almost three-fold more exclusive TRB clusters were observed in healthy donors than in active autoimmune hepatitis patients, consistent with an autoimmunity-wide signature. The T cell clusters were defined only in silico, and the functional role of the clusters still needed to be validated experimentally.

This clonotype ranks as medium-sized (0.01 to 0.1%) by frequency alone, as no count is recorded. The antigen it recognizes is unknown. To amplify TRB rearrangements, a touch-down multiplex PCR protocol was run with the TRB-A and TRB-B primer pools combined in a single tube. Illumina adapters and sample indices were added to the amplicons through two consecutive PCR reactions using Phusion HS II polymerase. The amplicons were purified from gel with the NucleoSpin Gel and PCR Clean-up kit, after which the amplicons were quantified by Qubit and checked for quality on an Agilent 2100 Bioanalyzer. Sequencing of the libraries was performed on an Illumina MiSeq with 600-cycle, single-indexed, paired-end runs. In the source study's methods: Alignment and assembly of TRB reads were performed with MiXCR version 2.1.12 and the default MiXCR reference library. A clone was defined by each unique CDR3 nucleotide sequence, and analysis was restricted to productive sequences with at least two reads. To assess repertoire diversity, an R script computed alpha-parameterized diversity profiles (alpha 0 to 5), which included the Shannon (alpha 1) and Simpson (alpha 2) indices. Combinatorial TRB VJ usage was calculated with the tcR package and was compared between cohorts by principal component analysis performed with ade4. TCRbeta CDR3s were clustered with GLIPH on cohort pairs matched by age and read depth, and cluster frequencies were compared by Wilcoxon test. Following reprocessing of the reads by TCRdb, the data hold one row per CDR3 protein sequence and no DNA is available. These V and J calls derive from TCRdb rather than the authors' analysis. This sample's table has entries for more than 7,000 distinct CDR3 sequences. Of the sample, around 3.7% falls within the top ten clones.

The CDR3, from cysteine to phenylalanine, totals 13 residues. DNA for this receptor is not on file. TRB amplification used roughly 0.25 ug of peripheral blood genomic DNA, 41,000 or so genome equivalents, per sample. This clonotype was sampled from a human donor with an autoimmune cytopenia or autoimmune hepatitis (not recorded which). Sequencing was done on a sample of peripheral blood. This chain joins TRBV12-3 or TRBV12-4 to TRBJ2-2. The CDR3 region: CASTSLVSGELFF.